Shown below are 3 T cell receptor beta chains from a single sample sequenced in a study of T cells after yellow fever vaccination. TCRdb itself ran the 5' RACE reads through MiXCR, one entry per CDR3 protein. The sample lists 610,000 or so distinct CDR3 sequences; over 9% were seen once. The material was PBMCs, obtained on the day of the yellow fever booster vaccination. Receptors originate from a man under 40 who received the YFV17D yellow fever vaccine.

This clonotype was seen ten or more times. The gene calls are TRBV9 and TRBJ2-3; TRBD2 is a possible D gene (6 bases). Trimming took 3 bases from V and 3 from J, leaving 17 bases between them. The CDR3 covers 16 residues. Germline-derived CDR1 and CDR2 are SGDLS and YYNGEE. This chain's CDR3 is CASSGEDWGETDTQYF. CDR3 bases: TGTGCCAGCAGCGGAGAAGATTGGGGGGAGACAGATACGCAGTATTTT.

This clonotype appeared a few times. Its ends do not fully match the called genes, so a read error is possible. The rearrangement joins TRBV20-1 to TRBJ2-1; 10 bases agree with TRBD2. This CDR3 has 16 residues. In germline, CDR1 is DFQATT, CDR2 SNEGSKA (reference sequence). As DNA, the CDR3 is TGCAGTCCTAGGAGTAGCGGGAGGTCGTCTATAAATGAGCAGTTCTTC. The encoded protein is CSPRSSGRSSINEQFF.

This clonotype was counted only a few times. The chain links TRBV5-6 to TRBJ2-7; 9 bases fit TRBD1. V lost 5 bases and J lost 6; bases outside the gene matches: 9. This CDR3 region has 14 residues. Germline assignment: CDR1 SGHDT and CDR2 YYEEEE. The CDR3 DNA is TGTGCCAGCAGACCCCGGGACAGGGTGGGCGAGCAGTACTTC. It specifies CASRPRDRVGEQYF. The entire variable domain, with the rest obtained from reference TRBV5-6 and TRBJ2-7, is as follows: DAGVTQSPTHLIKTRGQQVTLRCSPKSGHDTVSWYQQALGQGPQFIFQYYEEEERQRGNFPDRFSGHQFPNYSSELNVNALLLGDSALYLCASRPRDRVGEQYFGPGTRLTVT.